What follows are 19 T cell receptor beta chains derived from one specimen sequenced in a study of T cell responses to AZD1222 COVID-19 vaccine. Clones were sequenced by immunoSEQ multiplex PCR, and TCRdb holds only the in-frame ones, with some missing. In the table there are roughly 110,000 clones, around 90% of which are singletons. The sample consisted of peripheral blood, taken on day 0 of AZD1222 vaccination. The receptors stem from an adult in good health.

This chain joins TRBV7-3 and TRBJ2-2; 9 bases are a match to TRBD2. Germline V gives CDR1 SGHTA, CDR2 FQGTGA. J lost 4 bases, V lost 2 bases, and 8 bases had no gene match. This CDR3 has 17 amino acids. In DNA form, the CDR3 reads TGTGCCAGCAGCTTACATGCGGGAGGGGTAGGCACCGGGGAGCTGTTTTTT. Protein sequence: CASSLHAGGVGTGELFF. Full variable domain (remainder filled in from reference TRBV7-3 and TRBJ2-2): GAGVSQTPSNKVTEKGKYVELRCDPISGHTALYWYRQSLGQGPEFLIYFQGTGAADDSGLPNDRFFAVRPEGSVSTLKIQRTERGDSAVYLCASSLHAGGVGTGELFFGEGSRLTVL.

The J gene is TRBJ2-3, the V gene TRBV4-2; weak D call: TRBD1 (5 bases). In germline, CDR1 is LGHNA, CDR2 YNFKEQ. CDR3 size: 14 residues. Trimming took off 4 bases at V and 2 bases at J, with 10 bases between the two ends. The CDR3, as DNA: TGTGCCAGCAGCCGCCTAGGGGCCACAGATACGCAGTATTTT. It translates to CASSRLGATDTQYF.

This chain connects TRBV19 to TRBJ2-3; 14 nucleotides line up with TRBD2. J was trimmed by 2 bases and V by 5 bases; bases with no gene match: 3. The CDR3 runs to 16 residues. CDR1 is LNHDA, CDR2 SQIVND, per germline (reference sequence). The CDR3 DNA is TGTGCCAGTAGTTGGACTAGCGGGGGGTCCACAGATACGCAGTATTTT. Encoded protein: CASSWTSGGSTDTQYF.

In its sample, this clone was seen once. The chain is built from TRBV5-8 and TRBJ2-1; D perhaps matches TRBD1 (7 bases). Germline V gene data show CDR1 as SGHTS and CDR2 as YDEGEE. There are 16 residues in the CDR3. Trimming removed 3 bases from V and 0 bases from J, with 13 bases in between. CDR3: CASSSGGPSSYNEQFF. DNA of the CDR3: TGTGCCAGCAGCTCAGGGGGGCCGAGCTCCTACAATGAGCAGTTCTTC.

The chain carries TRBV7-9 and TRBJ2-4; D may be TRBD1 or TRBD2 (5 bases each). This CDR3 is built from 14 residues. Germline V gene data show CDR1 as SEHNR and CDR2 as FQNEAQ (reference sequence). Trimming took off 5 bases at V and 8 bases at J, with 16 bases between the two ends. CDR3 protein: CASSTEGLWDIQYF. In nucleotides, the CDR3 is TGTGCCAGCAGCACAGAGGGGTTGTGGGACATTCAGTACTTC.

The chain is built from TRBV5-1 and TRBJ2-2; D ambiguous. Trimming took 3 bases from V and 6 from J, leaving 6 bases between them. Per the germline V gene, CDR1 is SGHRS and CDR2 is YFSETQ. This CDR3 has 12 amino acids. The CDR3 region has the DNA TGCGCCAGCAGCTATGAGGCCGGGGAGCTGTTTTTT. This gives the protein CASSYEAGELFF.

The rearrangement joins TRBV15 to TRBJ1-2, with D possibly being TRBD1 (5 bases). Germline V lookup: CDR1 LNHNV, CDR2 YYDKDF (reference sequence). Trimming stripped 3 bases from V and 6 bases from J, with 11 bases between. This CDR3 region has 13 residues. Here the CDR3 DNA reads TGTGCCACCAGCAGTTTTCAGGGCGATGGCTACACCTTC. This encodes CATSSFQGDGYTF.

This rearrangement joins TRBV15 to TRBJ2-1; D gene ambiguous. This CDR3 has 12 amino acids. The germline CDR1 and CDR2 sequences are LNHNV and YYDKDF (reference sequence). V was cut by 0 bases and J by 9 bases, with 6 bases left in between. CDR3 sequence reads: CATSRDVGEQFF. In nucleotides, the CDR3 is TGTGCCACCAGCAGAGATGTGGGTGAGCAGTTCTTC.

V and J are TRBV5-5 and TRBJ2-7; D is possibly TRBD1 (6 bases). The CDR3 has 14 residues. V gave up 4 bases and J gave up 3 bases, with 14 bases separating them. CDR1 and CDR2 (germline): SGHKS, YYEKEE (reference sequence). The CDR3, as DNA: TGTGCCAGCAGCGTGACAGGCCAAATCTACGAGCAGTACTTC. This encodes CASSVTGQIYEQYF.

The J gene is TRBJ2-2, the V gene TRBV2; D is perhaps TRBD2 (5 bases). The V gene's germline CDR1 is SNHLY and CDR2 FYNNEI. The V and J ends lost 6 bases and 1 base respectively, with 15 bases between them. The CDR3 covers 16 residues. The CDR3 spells CASRVTRAGNTGELFF. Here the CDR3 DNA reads TGTGCCAGCAGGGTAACGAGGGCAGGGAACACCGGGGAGCTGTTTTTT.

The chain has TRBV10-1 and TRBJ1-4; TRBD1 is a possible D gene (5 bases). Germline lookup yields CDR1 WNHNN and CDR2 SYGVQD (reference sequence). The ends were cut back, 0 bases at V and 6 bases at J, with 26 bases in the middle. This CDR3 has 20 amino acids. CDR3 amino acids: CASSESKGKVDRCIYEKLFF. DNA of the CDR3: TGCGCCAGCAGTGAGTCTAAGGGGAAAGTAGATAGGTGCATTTATGAAAAACTGTTTTTT.

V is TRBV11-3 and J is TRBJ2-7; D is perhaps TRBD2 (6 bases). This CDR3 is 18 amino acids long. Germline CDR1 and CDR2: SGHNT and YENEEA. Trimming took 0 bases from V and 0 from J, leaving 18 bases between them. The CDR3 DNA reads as TGTGCCAGCAGCTTAGATTCCCTGAGGGGACTCAGCTCCTACGAGCAGTACTTC. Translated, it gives CASSLDSLRGLSSYEQYF.

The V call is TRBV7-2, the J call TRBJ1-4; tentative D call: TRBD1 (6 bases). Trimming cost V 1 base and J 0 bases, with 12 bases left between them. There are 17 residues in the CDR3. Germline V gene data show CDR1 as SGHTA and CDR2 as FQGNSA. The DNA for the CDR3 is TGTGCCAGCAGCTTAGTCGGGGGCTATTCAACTAATGAAAAACTGTTTTTT. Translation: CASSLVGGYSTNEKLFF.

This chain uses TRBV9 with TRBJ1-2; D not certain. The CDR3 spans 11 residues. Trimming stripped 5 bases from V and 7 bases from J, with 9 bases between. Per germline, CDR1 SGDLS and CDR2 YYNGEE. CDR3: CASRSRRGYTF. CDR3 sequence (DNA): TGTGCCAGCAGGTCAAGGCGTGGCTACACCTTC.

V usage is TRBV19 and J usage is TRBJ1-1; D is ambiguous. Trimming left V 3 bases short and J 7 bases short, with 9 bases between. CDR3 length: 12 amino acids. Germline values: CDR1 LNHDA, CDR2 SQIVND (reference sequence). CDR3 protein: CASSILGGEAFF. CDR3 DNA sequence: TGTGCCAGTAGTATTTTAGGCGGTGAAGCTTTCTTT.

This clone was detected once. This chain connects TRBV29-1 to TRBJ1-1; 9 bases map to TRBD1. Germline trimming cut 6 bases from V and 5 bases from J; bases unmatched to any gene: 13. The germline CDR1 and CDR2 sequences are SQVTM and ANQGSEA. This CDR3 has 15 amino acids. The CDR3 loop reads CSVGVDRGWRTEAFF. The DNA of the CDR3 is TGCAGCGTCGGAGTGGACAGGGGATGGAGGACTGAAGCTTTCTTT.

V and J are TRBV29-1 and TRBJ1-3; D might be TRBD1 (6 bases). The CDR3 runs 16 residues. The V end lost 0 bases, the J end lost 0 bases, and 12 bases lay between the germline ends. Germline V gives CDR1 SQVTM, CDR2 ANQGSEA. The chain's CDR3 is CSVEDPDRRSGNTIYF. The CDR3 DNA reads TGCAGCGTTGAAGACCCGGACAGACGCTCTGGAAACACCATATATTTT. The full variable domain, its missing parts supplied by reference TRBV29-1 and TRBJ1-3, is SAVISQKPSRDICQRGTSLTIQCQVDSQVTMMFWYRQQPGQSLTLIATANQGSEATYESGFVIDKFPISRPNLTFSTLTVSNMSPEDSSIYLCSVEDPDRRSGNTIYFGEGSWLTVV.

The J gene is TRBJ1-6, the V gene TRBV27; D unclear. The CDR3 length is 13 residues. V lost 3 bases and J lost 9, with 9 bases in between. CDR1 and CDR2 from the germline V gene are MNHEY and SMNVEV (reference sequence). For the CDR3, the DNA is TGTGCCAGCAGTTTCGGATTAGCTTCACCCCTCCACTTT. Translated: CASSFGLASPLHF.

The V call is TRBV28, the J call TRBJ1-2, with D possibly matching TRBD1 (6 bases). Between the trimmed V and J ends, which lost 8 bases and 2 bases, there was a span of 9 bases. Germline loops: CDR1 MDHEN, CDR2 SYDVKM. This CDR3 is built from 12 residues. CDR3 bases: TGTGCCAGCTACGGACAGAACTATGGCTACACCTTC. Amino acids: CASYGQNYGYTF.